This entry features one T cell receptor (beta chain) sequence. No antigen is known for it. These data are taken from a study of monozygotic twins with inflammatory bowel disease. TCRdb re-analyzed the 5' RACE reads; it lists each CDR3 protein once, without DNA. This sample lists a few hundred thousand distinct CDR3 sequences; its ten largest clones have 2.6%. Broader study findings: Support was absent for any single strong signal or clonotype linked to IBD.

This clonotype originated in a human donor with ulcerative colitis or Crohn's disease, or a healthy co-twin of an affected twin (not recorded which). Source material: blood.

The CDR3 sequence is CSASRYVSDNSPLHF. The genes are TRBV20-1 and TRBJ1-6. The CDR3 has 15 amino acids. Germline assignment: CDR1 DFQATT and CDR2 SNEGSKA (reference sequence).